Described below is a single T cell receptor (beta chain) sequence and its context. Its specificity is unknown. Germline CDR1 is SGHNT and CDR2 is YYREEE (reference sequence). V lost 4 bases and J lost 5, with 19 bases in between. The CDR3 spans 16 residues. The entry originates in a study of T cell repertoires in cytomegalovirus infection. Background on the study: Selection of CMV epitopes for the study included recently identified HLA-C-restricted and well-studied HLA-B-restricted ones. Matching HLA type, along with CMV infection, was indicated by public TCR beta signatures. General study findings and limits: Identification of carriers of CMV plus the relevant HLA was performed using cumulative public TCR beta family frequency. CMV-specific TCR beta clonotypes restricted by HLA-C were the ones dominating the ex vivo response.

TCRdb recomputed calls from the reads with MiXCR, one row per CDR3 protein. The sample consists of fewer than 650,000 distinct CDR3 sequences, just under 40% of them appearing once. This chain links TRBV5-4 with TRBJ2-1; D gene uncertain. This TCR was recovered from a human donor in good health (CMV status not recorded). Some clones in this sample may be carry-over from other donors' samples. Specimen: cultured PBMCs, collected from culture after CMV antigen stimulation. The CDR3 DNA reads TGTGCCAGCAGCAAACAAGCCTCCAAGGCAGACAATGAGCAGTTCTTC. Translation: CASSKQASKADNEQFF.